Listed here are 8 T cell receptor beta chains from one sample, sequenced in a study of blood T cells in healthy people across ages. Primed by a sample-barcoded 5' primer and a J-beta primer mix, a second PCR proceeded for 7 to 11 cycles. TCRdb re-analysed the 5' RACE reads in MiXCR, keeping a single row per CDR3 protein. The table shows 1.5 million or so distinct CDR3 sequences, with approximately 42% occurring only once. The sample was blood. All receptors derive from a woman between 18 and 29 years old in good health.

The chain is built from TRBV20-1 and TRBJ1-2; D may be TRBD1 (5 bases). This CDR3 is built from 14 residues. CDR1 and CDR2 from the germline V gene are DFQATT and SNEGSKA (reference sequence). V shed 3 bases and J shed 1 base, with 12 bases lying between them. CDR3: CSASPGGGNYGYTF. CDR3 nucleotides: TGCAGTGCTAGTCCCGGGGGGGGTAACTATGGCTACACCTTC.

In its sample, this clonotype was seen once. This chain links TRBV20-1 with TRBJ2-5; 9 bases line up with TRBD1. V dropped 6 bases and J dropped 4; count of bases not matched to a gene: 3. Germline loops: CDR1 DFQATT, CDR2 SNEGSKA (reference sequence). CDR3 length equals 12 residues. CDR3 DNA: TGCAGTGCACAGGGGGCTAGAGAGACCCAGTACTTC. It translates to CSAQGARETQYF.

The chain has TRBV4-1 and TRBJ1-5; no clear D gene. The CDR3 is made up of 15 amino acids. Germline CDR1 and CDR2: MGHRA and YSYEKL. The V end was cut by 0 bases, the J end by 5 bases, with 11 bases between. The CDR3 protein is CASSQDVPGYQPQHF. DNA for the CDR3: TGCGCCAGCAGCCAAGATGTGCCGGGCTATCAGCCCCAGCATTTT.

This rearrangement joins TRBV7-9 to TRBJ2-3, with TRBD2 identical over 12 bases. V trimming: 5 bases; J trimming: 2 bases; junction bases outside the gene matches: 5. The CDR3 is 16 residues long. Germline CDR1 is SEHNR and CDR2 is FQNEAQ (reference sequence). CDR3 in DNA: TGTGCCAGCAGCCCCACTAGCGGGGGGTTCACAGATACGCAGTATTTT. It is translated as CASSPTSGGFTDTQYF.

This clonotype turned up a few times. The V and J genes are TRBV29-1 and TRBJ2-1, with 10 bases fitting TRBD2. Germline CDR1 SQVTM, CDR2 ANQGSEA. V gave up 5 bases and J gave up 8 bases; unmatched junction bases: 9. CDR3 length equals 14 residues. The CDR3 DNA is TGCAGCGTTCGGGGGCTAGCGGGAGTCTATGAGCAGTTCTTC. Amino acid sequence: CSVRGLAGVYEQFF.

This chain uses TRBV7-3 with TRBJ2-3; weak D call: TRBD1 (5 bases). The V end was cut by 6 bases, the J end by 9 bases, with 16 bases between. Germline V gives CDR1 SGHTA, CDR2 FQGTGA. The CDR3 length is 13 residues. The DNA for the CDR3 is TGTGCCAGCAGTCAAGGCCCCCAGGGCACGCAGTATTTT. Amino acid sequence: CASSQGPQGTQYF.

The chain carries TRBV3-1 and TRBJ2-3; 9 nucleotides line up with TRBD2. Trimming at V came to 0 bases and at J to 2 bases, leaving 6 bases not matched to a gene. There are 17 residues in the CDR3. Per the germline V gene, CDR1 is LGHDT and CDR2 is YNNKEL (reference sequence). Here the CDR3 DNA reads TGTGCCAGCAGCCAAGAAAGGCTAGCGGGAACCACAGATACGCAGTATTTT. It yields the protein CASSQERLAGTTDTQYF.

The DNA of the CDR3 is TGTGCCAGCAGCCCGGACTATGGGCTCAATGAGCAGTTCTTC. This translates into CASSPDYGLNEQFF. This chain joins TRBV9 and TRBJ2-1, with D perhaps matching TRBD2 (6 bases). The CDR3 runs 14 residues. V was cut by 4 bases and J by 6 bases, with 14 bases left in between. The V gene's germline CDR1 is SGDLS and CDR2 YYNGEE.